Given below is one TCR beta chain in context. The data belong to a study of control samples from healthy donors and cancer patients. Repertoires were generated with immunoSEQ multiplex PCR, while TCRdb's copy carries only in-frame clones and drops some. The repertoire holds 170,000 or so clones, around 87% seen once, with over 1.1% in the top ten. The germline V gene has CDR1 SGHTA and CDR2 FQGTGA. CDR3 size: 14 residues. J lost 5 bases, V lost 4 bases, and 4 bases had no gene match. This chain connects TRBV7-3 to TRBJ2-2; TRBD2 aligns across 7 bases. The receptor comes from a woman between 50 and 59 years old in good health. The sequenced material came from blood. The CDR3 bases are TGTGCCAGCAGCTCCGGGACTACTACCGGGGAGCTGTTTTTT. It is translated as CASSSGTTTGELFF.